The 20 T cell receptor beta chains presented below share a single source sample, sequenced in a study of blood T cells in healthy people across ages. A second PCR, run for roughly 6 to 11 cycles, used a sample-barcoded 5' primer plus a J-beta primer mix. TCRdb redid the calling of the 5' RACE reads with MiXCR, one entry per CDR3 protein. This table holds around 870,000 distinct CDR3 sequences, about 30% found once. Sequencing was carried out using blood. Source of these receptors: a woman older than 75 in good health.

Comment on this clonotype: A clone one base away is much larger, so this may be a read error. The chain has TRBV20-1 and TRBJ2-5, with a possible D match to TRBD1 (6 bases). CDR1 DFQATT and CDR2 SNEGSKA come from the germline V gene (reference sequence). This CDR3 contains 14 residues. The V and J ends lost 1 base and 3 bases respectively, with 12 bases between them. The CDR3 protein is CSARGGTTKETQYF. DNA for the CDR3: TGCAGTGCTAGAGGAGGGACAACTAAAGAGACCCAGTACTTC.

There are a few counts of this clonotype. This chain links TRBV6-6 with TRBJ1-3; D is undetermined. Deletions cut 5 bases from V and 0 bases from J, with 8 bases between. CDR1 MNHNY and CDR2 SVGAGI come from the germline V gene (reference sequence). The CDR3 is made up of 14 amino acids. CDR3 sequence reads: CASSTGISGNTIYF. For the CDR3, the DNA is TGTGCCAGCAGTACCGGGATCTCTGGAAACACCATATATTTT.

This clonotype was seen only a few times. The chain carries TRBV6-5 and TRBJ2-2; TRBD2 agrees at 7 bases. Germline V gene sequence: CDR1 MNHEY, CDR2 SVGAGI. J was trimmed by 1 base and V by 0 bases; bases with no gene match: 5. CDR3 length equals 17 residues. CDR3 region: CASSYSTLAVNTGELFF. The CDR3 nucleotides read TGTGCCAGCAGTTACTCGACTCTAGCGGTGAACACCGGGGAGCTGTTTTTT.

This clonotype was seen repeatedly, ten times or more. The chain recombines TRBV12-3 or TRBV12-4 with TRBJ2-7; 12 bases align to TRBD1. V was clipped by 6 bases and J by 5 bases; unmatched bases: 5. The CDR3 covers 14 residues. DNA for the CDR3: TGTGCCAGCAGGGGACAGGGGGCGCTGGACGAGCAGTACTTC. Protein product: CASRGQGALDEQYF.

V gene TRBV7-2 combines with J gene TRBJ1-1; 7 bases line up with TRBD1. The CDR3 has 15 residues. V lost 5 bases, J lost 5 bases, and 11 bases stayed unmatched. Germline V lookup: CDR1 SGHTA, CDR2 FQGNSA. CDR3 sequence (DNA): TGTGCCAGCAGCGGACGAACAGGGGCGGTAACTGAAGCTTTCTTT. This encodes CASSGRTGAVTEAFF.

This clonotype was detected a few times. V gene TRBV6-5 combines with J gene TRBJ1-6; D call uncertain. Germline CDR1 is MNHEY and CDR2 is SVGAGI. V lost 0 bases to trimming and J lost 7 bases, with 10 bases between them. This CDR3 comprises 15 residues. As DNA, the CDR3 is TGTGCCAGCAGTTACTCGTGGGCGGACAATTCACCCCTCCACTTT. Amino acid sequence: CASSYSWADNSPLHF.

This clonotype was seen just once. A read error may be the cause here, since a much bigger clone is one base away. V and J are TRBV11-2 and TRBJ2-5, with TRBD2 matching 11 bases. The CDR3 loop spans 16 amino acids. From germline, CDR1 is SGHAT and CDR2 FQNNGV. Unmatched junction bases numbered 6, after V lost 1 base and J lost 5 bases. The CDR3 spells CASSLACSGGAETQYF. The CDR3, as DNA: TGTGCCAGCAGCTTAGCGTGTAGCGGGGGGGCCGAGACCCAGTACTTC.

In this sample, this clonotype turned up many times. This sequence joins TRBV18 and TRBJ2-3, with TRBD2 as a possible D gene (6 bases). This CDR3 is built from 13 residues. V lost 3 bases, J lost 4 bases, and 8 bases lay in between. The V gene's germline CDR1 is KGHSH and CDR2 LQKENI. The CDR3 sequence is CASSPGLSDTQYF. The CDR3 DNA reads TGTGCCAGCTCACCGGGACTGTCAGATACGCAGTATTTT.

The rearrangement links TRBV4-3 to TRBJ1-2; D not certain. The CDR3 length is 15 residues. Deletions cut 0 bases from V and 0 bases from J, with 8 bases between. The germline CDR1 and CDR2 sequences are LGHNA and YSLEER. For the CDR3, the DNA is TGCGCCAGCAGCCAAGAAGTCCAGACTAACTATGGCTACACCTTC. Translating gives CASSQEVQTNYGYTF.

CDR3 amino acids: CASSPRGCGRAGNEQFF. In DNA, the CDR3 is TGTGCCAGCAGCCCTCGGGGTTGCGGGAGGGCCGGCAATGAGCAGTTCTTC. The genes are TRBV11-3 and TRBJ2-1, with 9 nucleotides matching TRBD2. This CDR3 comprises 17 residues. V was pared by 5 bases and J by 6 bases, with 14 bases of the junction left unmatched. Per germline, CDR1 SGHNT and CDR2 YENEEA.

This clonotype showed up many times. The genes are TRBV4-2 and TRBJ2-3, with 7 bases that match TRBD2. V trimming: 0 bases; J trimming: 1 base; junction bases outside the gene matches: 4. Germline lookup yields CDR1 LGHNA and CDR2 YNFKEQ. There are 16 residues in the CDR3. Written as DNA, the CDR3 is TGTGCCAGCAGCCAAGAAGGGAGCGGGGGCACAGATACGCAGTATTTT. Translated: CASSQEGSGGTDTQYF.

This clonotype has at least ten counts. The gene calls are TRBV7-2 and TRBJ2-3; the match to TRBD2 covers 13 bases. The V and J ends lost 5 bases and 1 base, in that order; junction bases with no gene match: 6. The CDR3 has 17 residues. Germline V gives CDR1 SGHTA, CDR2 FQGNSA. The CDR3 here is CASSRPGLAGRTDTQYF. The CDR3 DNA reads TGTGCCAGCAGCCGGCCGGGACTAGCGGGGCGCACAGATACGCAGTATTTT.

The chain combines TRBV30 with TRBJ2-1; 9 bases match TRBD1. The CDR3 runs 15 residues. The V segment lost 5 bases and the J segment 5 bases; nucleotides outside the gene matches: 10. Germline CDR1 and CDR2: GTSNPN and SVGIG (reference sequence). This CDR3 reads CAWRIRDRVDNEQFF. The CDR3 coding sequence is TGTGCCTGGCGTATTCGGGACAGGGTCGACAATGAGCAGTTCTTC.

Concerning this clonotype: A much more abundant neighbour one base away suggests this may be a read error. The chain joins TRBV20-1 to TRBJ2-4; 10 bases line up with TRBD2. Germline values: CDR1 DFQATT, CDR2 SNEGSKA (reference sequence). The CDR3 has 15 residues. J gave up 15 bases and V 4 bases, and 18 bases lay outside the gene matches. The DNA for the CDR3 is TGCAGTGCTAAAGAACTAGCGGGGAACCAAGAGACCCTGTACTTC. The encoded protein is CSAKELAGNQETLYF.

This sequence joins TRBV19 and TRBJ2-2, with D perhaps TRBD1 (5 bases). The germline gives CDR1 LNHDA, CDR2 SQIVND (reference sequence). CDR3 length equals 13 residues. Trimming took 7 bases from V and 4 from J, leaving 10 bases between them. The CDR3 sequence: CASTHTGTGELFF. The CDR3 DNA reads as TGTGCCAGTACCCACACAGGCACCGGGGAGCTGTTTTTT.

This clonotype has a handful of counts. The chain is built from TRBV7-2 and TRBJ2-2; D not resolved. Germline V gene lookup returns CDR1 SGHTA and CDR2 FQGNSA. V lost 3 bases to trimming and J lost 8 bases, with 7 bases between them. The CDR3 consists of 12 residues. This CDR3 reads CASSFPMGELFF. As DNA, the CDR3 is TGTGCCAGCAGCTTCCCAATGGGGGAGCTGTTTTTT.

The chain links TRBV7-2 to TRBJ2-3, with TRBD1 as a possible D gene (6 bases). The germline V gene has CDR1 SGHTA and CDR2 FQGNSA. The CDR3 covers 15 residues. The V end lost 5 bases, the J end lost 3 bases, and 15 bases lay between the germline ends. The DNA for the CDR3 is TGTGCCAGCAGCAGTCAGGGGTCGGTAACAGATACGCAGTATTTT. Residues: CASSSQGSVTDTQYF.

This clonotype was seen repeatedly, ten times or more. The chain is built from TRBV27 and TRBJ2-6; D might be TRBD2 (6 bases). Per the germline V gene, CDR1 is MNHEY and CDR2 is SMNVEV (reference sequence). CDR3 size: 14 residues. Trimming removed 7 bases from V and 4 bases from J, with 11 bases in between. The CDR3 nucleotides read TGTGCCAGCACGGAGGGGCCGGGGGCCAACGTCCTGACTTTC. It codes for CASTEGPGANVLTF.

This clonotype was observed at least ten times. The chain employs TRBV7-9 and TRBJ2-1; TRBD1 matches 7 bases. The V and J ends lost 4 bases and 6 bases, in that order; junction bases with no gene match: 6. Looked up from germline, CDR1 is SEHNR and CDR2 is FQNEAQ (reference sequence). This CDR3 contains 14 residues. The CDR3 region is CASSSRGQINEQFF. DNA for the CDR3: TGTGCCAGCAGCTCTCGGGGACAGATCAATGAGCAGTTCTTC. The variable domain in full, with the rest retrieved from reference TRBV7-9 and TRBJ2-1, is DTGVSQNPRHKITKRGQNVTFRCDPISEHNRLYWYRQTLGQGPEFLTYFQNEAQLEKSRLLSDRFSAERPKGSFSTLEIQRTEQGDSAMYLCASSSRGQINEQFFGPGTRLTVL.

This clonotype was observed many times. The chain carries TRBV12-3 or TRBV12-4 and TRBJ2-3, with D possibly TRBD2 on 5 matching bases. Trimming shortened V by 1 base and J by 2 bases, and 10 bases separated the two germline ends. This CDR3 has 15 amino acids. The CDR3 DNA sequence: TGTGCCAGCAGTTTAGACGAGGGTCCCACAGATACGCAGTATTTT. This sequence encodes CASSLDEGPTDTQYF.